The clone carrying this TCR beta chain has only a few counts. The CDR3 is 16 amino acids. Germline CDR1 and CDR2: SNHLY and FYNNEI. Trimming cost V 8 bases and J 0 bases; bases outside gene matches: 11. Original handling: Amplifying reference gene primers gave estimates of nucleated cell counts. Using immunoSEQ multiplex PCR, the repertoire was profiled, and TCRdb retains in-frame clones only, with some absent. V, J and clone size are taken as reported in that table, and D and trimming were inferred from the DNA itself. The sample gives roughly 250,000 clones, 81% of which show up once; about 2.9% is in the top ten. This sample stems from a study of blood T cell repertoires in COVID-19. Overall study context: The United States, Italy and Spain supplied acute and convalescent COVID-19 samples. Sources were T cells, B-cell-depleted T cells, or PBMCs; the material itself was cDNA or gDNA.

Material: peripheral blood. J is TRBJ2-5 and V is TRBV2, with 8 positions matching TRBD2. The receptor's source is a woman aged 55-75 years with active or convalescent COVID-19. CDR3 nucleotides: TGTGCCAGCGCGGCAGGGGCGGGGGGCCACCAAGAGACCCAGTACTTC. Translating gives CASAAGAGGHQETQYF.